By share of the sample, the clone carrying this TCR beta chain is medium-sized. What it binds is not known. The cohort excluded patients with autoimmune disease history or systemic immunosuppression. The V and J ends lost 4 bases and 2 bases respectively, with 14 bases between them. Germline CDR1 and CDR2: SGHKS and YYEKEE (reference sequence). This CDR3 region has 15 residues. This record comes from a study of OX40 agonist ivuxolimab in advanced cancers. Study-wide background: The diagnoses of dose-escalation patients were hepatocellular carcinoma, melanoma, renal cell or head and neck cancer. One hepatocellular carcinoma and two cutaneous melanoma patients partially responded. General study results and limits: CD4+ and CD8+ blood T cells expanded clonally by week 6 at 0.1 to 3.0 mg/kg.

Using immunoSEQ multiplex PCR, the repertoire was profiled, and TCRdb retains in-frame clones only, with some absent. The profile shows roughly 6,700 clones, around 70% of them singletons. This clonotype originated in an adult with an advanced solid tumor such as melanoma, head and neck, liver or kidney cancer. This material consisted of CD4+ or CD8+ T cells sorted from blood, taken in a trial of the OX40 agonist ivuxolimab. This chain joins TRBV5-5 and TRBJ2-3; possible D gene TRBD1, 6 bases. In DNA, the CDR3 is TGTGCCAGCAGCCAAGACAGGCAATACACAGATACGCAGTATTTT. It codes for CASSQDRQYTDTQYF.